This TCR beta chain was captured in a study of blood T cell repertoires in COVID-19. Study details: Samples came from the United States, Italy and Spain, spanning acute and convalescent COVID-19. T cells, B-cell-depleted T cells, or PBMCs supplied cDNA or gDNA.

V was shortened by 2 bases and J by 7 bases, with 18 bases between the two germline ends. The CDR3 sequence is 16 residues long. In germline, CDR1 is SGHTS, CDR2 YDEGEE. Authors' methods: Amplifying reference gene primers gave estimates of nucleated cell counts. Data came from immunoSEQ multiplex PCR; TCRdb stores just in-frame clones and leaves some out. The V and J calls and the clone size are those of that table, but D and trimming were determined from the DNA. This table has around 31,000 clones, 89% appearing once. This receptor was identified in an elderly man with acute or convalescent COVID-19. V and J are TRBV5-8 and TRBJ1-4; D is possibly TRBD1 (5 bases). Sequencing was performed on peripheral blood. Written as DNA, the CDR3 is TGTGCCAGCAGCTTTTCTCTAAGGGGCCGCGGTGAAAAACTGTTTTTT. This sequence encodes CASSFSLRGRGEKLFF.